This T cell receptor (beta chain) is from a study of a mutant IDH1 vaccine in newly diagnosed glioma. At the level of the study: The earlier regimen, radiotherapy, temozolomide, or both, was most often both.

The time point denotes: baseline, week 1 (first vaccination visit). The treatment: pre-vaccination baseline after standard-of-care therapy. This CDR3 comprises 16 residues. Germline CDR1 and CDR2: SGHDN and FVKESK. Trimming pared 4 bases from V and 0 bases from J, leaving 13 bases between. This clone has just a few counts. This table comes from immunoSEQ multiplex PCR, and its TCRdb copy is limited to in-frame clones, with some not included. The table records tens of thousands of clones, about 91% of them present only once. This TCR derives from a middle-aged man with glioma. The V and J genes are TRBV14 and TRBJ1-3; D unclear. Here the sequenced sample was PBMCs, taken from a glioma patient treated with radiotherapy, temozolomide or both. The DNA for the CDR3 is TGTGCCAGCAGCCCCCTTGGACCCGGCTCTGGAAACACCATATATTTT. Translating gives CASSPLGPGSGNTIYF.